This T cell receptor (beta chain) derives from a study of OX40 agonist ivuxolimab in advanced cancers. The wider study: The diagnoses of dose-escalation patients were hepatocellular carcinoma, melanoma, renal cell or head and neck cancer. One hepatocellular carcinoma and two cutaneous melanoma patients partially responded.

The CDR3 spans 13 residues. The V and J ends lost 6 bases and 1 base respectively, with 10 bases between them. The germline gives CDR1 ENHRY, CDR2 SYGVKD. The repertoire was sequenced with immunoSEQ multiplex PCR; TCRdb's copy has only in-frame clones and lacks some. The sample has some 150,000 clones, about 93% seen once. A word on this clone: Its matching antigen is unknown.

Study-wide results and limits: Researchers report that CD8+ T cells had, on average, more expanded clones than CD4+. At 0.1 to 3.0 mg/kg, CD4+ and CD8+ blood T cells expanded clonally by week 6.

The gene calls are TRBV10-3 and TRBJ2-7, with a weak D call TRBD2 (6 bases). This receptor was identified in an adult with an advanced solid tumor such as melanoma, head and neck, liver or kidney cancer. Here the sequenced sample was CD4+ or CD8+ T cells sorted from blood, taken in a trial of the OX40 agonist ivuxolimab. This CDR3 reads CAIRGRLSYEQYF. The DNA for the CDR3 is TGTGCCATCAGGGGGAGGCTTTCCTACGAGCAGTACTTC.